This T cell receptor beta chain was recovered during a study of blood T cells in healthy people across ages. General observations from the study: Researchers said unsorted PBMCs prevented a conclusive naive versus antigen-experienced comparison.

Turning to this clonotype: Its antigen remains unknown.

Together with a sample-barcoded 5' primer, a J-beta primer mix was included in a second PCR lasting about 6 to 11 cycles. Using its own MiXCR run on the 5' RACE reads, TCRdb lists one record per CDR3 protein. The top ten hold approximately 4.1% of the sample, which has 1,500,000 or so distinct CDR3 sequences, 40% to 45% seen once. The TCR comes from a woman aged 18-30 years in good health. Sample: blood.

CDR3 sequence: CATSDSGTSGMSETQYF. CDR3 nucleotide sequence: TGTGCCACCAGTGACTCTGGGACTAGCGGGATGTCAGAGACCCAGTACTTC. This chain connects TRBV24-1 to TRBJ2-5, with 13 positions matching TRBD2. The CDR3 sequence is 17 residues long. Germline V gene sequence: CDR1 KGHDR, CDR2 SFDVKD. The V and J ends lost 4 bases and 4 bases, in that order; junction bases with no gene match: 8.